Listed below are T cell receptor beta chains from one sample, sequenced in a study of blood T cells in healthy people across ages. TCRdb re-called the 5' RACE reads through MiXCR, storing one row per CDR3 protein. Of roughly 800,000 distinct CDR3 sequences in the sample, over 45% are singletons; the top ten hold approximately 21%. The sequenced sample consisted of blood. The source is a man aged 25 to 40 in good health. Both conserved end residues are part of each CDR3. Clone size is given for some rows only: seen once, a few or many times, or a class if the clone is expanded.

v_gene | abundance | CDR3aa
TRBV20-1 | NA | CSAPNLRDNSGNTIYF
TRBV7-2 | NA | CASEAGSGDTQYF
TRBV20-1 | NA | CSATSVGYEQYF
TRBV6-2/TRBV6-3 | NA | CASSYSGGVPDTQYF
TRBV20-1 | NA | CSARYQGRYTF
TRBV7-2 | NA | CASSLRGDRSYEQYF
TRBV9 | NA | CASSAGTGVVYEQYF
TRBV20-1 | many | CSARYGLAYNEQFF
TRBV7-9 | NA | CASSTLDSYNEQFF
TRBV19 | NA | CASSIGAGATYEQYF
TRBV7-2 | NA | CASSLELLTQYF
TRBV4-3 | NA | CASSQSTQETQYF
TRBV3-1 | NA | CASSQPRGGRDEQFF
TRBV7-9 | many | CASSFGGAGGYTF
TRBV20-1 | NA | CSARDGRGVKNIQYF
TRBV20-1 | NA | CSARDPGLAGTYEQYF
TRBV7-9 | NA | CASSRTVPYEQYF
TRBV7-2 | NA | CASSTRTGEVADTQYF
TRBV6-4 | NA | CASSDSSLNQETQYF
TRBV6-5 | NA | CASSYSITGQETQYF
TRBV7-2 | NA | CASSLYFGTSRADTQYF
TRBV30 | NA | CAWSPGKLTEAFF
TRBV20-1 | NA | CSARDSLRHEQYF
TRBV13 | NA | CASSSSDTGGYTF
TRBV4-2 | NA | CASSQDSAGGPEGEQFF
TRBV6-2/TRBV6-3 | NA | CASSVTAGAEQYF
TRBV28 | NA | CATGGSTLEQYF
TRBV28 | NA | CASSPGTGGGVYGYTF
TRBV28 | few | CASSLGGLANYGYTF
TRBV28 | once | CASSGPGGEQYF
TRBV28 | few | CASSLRGPGYEQYF
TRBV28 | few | CASSPPGTGGNEQYF
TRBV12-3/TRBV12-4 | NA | CASSLRGHGNEQYF
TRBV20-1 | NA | CSARDWAEAAYEQYF
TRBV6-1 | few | CASSERGYGYTF
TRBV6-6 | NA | CASSKTGQGIEQYF
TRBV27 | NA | CASSGPTDTQYF
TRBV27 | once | CASSLFRQGIIQYF
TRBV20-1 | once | CSALPGSYNSPLHF
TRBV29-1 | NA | CSVEHLSPRDTQYF
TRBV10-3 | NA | CAISATQGQDQPQHF
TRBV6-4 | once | CASSDSPTPSHSYGYTF
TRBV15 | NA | CATSRDGSQDTQYF
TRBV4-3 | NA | CDVTSGPRELFF
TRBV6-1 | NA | CASSLDRGSEKLFF
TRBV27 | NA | CASSLSTRAYEQYF
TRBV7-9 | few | CASSPTRTEETQYF
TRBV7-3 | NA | CASSPGPRGVGVFDEQFF
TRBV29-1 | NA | CSVDRGASTDTQYF
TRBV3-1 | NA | CASSHRDRFYSYEQYF
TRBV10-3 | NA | CAISGGPSSSNQPQHF
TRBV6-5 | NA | CASSWVSASGSWGEQFF
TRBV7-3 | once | CASSPGGAYNEQYF
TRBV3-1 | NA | CASSQAWTVSYEQYF
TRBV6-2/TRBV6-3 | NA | CASSHNLAGLNEQFF